These 15 T cell receptor beta chains were all obtained from the same sample, sequenced in a study of cytomegalovirus exposure and HLA in healthy donors (dated by TCRdb to about 2017). The library was made by the immunoSEQ multiplex PCR assay. For the multiplex PCR, a mixture combining 60 forward primers for TCR Vbeta segments and 13 reverse primers for TCR Jbeta segments was used. TCRdb limited this immuneACCESS table to in-frame rearrangements with V and J called. A share of clones is missing; checked studies link under half to unresolved V genes, and the rest is unexplained. For this sample the table gives 100,000 to 150,000 clones, of which roughly 74% were detected only once. The ten most abundant clones make up approximately 6.4% of the sample. Sequencing was performed on PBMCs. These receptors were taken from a woman aged 50 to 60 in good health and CMV-seropositive.

This clone was seen more than once but under ten times. Here the CDR3 reads CSPSKQGADGYTF. CDR3 in DNA: TGCAGCCCTTCTAAGCAGGGTGCGGATGGCTACACCTTC. This chain connects TRBV29-1 to TRBJ1-2; the D gene is possibly TRBD1 (5 bases). In germline, CDR1 is SQVTM, CDR2 ANQGSEA. The CDR3 has 13 residues. V lost 8 bases, J lost 6 bases, and 19 bases lay in between.

The rearrangement links TRBV5-8 to TRBJ1-2; 7 positions agree with TRBD1. The length of the CDR3 is 15 residues. Germline V CDR1 and CDR2: SGHTS, YDEGEE. The ends lost 0 bases at V and 4 bases at J; junction bases unmatched: 6. CDR3 protein: CASSLGLQGVYGYTF. The CDR3 coding sequence is TGTGCCAGCAGCTTGGGTTTGCAGGGGGTCTATGGCTACACCTTC.

V is TRBV7-2 and J is TRBJ2-7; D ambiguous. The CDR3 is made up of 13 amino acids. V shed 4 bases and J shed 3 bases, with 10 bases lying between them. CDR1 is SGHTA, CDR2 FQGNSA, per germline. In DNA form, the CDR3 reads TGTGCCAGCAGCTCTTTCTACTACTACGAGCAGTACTTC. The encoded protein is CASSSFYYYEQYF.

This clone was picked up a small number of times. This rearrangement joins TRBV7-9 to TRBJ2-7; D ambiguous. With 5 bases removed from V and 6 bases from J, the gap between germline ends came to 17 bases. There are 14 residues in the CDR3. The germline V gene has CDR1 SEHNR and CDR2 FQNEAQ (reference sequence). The CDR3 region is CASSQDTERSEQYF. CDR3 bases: TGTGCCAGCAGCCAAGATACGGAGCGATCCGAGCAGTACTTC.

This clone has only a few counts. The chain recombines TRBV6-4 with TRBJ2-5; 13 bases align to TRBD2. Trimming at V came to 2 bases and at J to 5 bases, leaving 5 bases not matched to a gene. Germline V gene data show CDR1 as MRHNA and CDR2 as SNTAGT. CDR3 length equals 16 residues. The DNA for the CDR3 is TGTGCCAGCAGTGACGCGACTAGCGGGGGGAGGGAGACCCAGTACTTC. It translates to CASSDATSGGRETQYF.

This clone was found a few times. The genes are TRBV7-8 and TRBJ2-7; 7 bases are a match to TRBD2. The V gene end was trimmed by 3 bases and the J gene end by 7 bases; junction bases not matched to a gene: 9. Germline values: CDR1 SGHVS, CDR2 FQNEAQ. This CDR3 is 14 amino acids long. The CDR3, as DNA: TGTGCCAGCAGCTTTTTGTGGGGGGGGAGGGAGCAGTACTTC. It translates to CASSFLWGGREQYF.

The CDR3 spells CATNDRVEQYF. CDR3 bases: TGTGCCACCAATGACAGGGTCGAGCAGTACTTC. This chain joins TRBV6-5 and TRBJ2-7, with 7 positions matching TRBD1. In germline, CDR1 is MNHEY, CDR2 SVGAGI. Trimming took 10 bases from V and 6 from J; bases not matched to a gene: 6. The CDR3 loop spans 11 amino acids.

The chain recombines TRBV6-6 with TRBJ1-2; D gene unclear. CDR3 size: 11 residues. From germline, CDR1 is MNHNY and CDR2 SVGAGI (reference sequence). Trimming took 6 bases from V and 10 from J, leaving 12 bases between them. CDR3 nucleotides: TGTGCCAGCAGCCCCCAGACTGACTACACCTTC. It encodes CASSPQTDYTF.

This clone occurred once. This chain joins TRBV19 and TRBJ2-5, with D maybe TRBD1 (5 bases). This CDR3 is 15 amino acids long. Germline V gives CDR1 LNHDA, CDR2 SQIVND (reference sequence). The V end lost 3 bases, the J end lost 5 bases, and 16 bases lay between the germline ends. The CDR3 region is CASSMGAGLGETQYF. The CDR3 bases are TGTGCCAGTAGTATGGGTGCAGGGTTGGGGGAGACCCAGTACTTC.

The rearrangement links TRBV2 to TRBJ1-1; TRBD1 aligns across 8 bases. Germline V gene lookup returns CDR1 SNHLY and CDR2 FYNNEI. V was clipped by 1 base and J by 8 bases; unmatched bases: 6. There are 14 residues in the CDR3. The CDR3 bases are TGTGCCAGCAGTGAAGTTATGGGACAGGCGGAAGCTTTCTTT. Amino acid sequence: CASSEVMGQAEAFF.

This chain uses TRBV5-1 with TRBJ2-7, with D perhaps TRBD2 (6 bases). The germline V and J ends were trimmed by 0 bases and 4 bases, with 17 bases remaining between them. Germline V gives CDR1 SGHRS, CDR2 YFSETQ. This CDR3 comprises 16 residues. This CDR3 is CASSLGSLGGLYEQYF. The CDR3 DNA reads as TGCGCCAGCAGCTTGGGGTCTTTGGGGGGTCTATACGAGCAGTACTTC.

This chain uses TRBV2 with TRBJ1-6; D not certain. Germline V lookup: CDR1 SNHLY, CDR2 FYNNEI. The ends were cut back, 6 bases at V and 0 bases at J, with 9 bases in the middle. This CDR3 is 15 amino acids long. The CDR3 reads CASRDRSSYNSPLHF. For the CDR3, the DNA is TGTGCCAGCAGGGATAGGAGCTCCTATAATTCACCCCTCCACTTT.

This clone has just a few counts. The rearrangement links TRBV9 to TRBJ2-1; 9 positions match TRBD1. Germline V gene data show CDR1 as SGDLS and CDR2 as YYNGEE. Trimming removed 4 bases from V and 9 bases from J; junction bases left unmatched: 11. The CDR3 contains 15 residues. Written as DNA, the CDR3 is TGTGCCAGCAGCTGGTCACAGGGGGCTCCTGGTGAGCAGTTCTTC. Translating gives CASSWSQGAPGEQFF.

On this clone itself: The junction differs from germline at one of its ends, possibly a read error. The chain carries TRBV5-1 and TRBJ2-7, with 9 bases that match TRBD1. Per germline, CDR1 SGHRS and CDR2 YFSETQ. This CDR3 spans 16 amino acids. The CDR3 reads CACSSSVGQGIGEQYF. CDR3 in DNA: TGCGCCTGCAGCTCGAGCGTTGGACAGGGGATTGGCGAGCAGTACTTC.

DNA of the CDR3: TGTGCCAGCAGCTTAGCGGTGACAGCGGGGGGGCCTGGTAGAAATGAGCAGTTCTTC. Protein: CASSLAVTAGGPGRNEQFF. The rearrangement links TRBV7-9 to TRBJ2-1; 10 bases are a match to TRBD2. The CDR3 totals 19 residues. Germline assignment: CDR1 SEHNR and CDR2 FQNEAQ (reference sequence). The ends lost 0 bases at V and 7 bases at J; junction bases unmatched: 15.